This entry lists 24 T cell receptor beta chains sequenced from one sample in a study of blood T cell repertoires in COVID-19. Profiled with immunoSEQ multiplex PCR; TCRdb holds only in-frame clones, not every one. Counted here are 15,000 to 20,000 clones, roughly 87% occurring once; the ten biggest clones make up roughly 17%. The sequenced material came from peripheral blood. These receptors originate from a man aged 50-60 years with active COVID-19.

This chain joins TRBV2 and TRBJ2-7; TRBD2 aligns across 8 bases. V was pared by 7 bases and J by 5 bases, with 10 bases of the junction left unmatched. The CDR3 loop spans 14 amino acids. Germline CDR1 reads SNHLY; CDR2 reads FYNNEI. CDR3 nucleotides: TGTGCCAGCAACCGGGGTAGCGGGAATCACGAGCAGTACTTC. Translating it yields CASNRGSGNHEQYF.

CDR3 DNA: TGTGCCAGCAGTGATGAAGGAGAGGAGATTAATGAAAAACTGTTTTTT. It encodes CASSDEGEEINEKLFF. J is TRBJ1-4 and V is TRBV2; D call uncertain. Trimming removed 3 bases at V and 4 bases at J, with 15 bases between. The germline CDR1 and CDR2 sequences are SNHLY and FYNNEI. The length of the CDR3 is 16 residues.

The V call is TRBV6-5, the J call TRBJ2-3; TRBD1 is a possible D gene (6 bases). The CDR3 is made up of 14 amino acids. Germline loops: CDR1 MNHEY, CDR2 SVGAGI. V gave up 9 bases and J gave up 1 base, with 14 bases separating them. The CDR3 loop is CASTGTVRTDTQYF. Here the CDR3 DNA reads TGTGCCAGTACAGGGACGGTCCGCACAGATACGCAGTATTTT.

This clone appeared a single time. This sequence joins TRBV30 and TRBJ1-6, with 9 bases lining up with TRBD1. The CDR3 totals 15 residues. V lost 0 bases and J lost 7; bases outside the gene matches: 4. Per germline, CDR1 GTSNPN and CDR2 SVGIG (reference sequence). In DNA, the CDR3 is TGTGCCTGGAGTGTTCCTGGACAGGGGAATTCACCCCTCCACTTT. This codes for CAWSVPGQGNSPLHF.

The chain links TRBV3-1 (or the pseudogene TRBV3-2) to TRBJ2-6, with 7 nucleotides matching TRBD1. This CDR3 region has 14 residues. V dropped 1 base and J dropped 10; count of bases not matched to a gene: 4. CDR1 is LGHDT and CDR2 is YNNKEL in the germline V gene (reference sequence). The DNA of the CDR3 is TGTGCCAGCAGCCAAGCGACAGGGTCTAACGTCCTGACTTTC. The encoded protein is CASSQATGSNVLTF.

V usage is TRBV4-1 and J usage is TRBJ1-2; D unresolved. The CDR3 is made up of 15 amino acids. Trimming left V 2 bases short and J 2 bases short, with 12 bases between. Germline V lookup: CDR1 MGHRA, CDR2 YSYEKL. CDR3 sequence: CASSQPLDGNYGYTF. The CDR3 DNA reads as TGCGCCAGCAGCCAACCCCTAGACGGGAACTATGGCTACACCTTC.

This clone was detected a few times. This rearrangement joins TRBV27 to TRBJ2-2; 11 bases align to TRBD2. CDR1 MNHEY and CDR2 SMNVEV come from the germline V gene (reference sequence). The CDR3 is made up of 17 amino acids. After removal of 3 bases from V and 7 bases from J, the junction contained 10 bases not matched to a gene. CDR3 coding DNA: TGTGCCAGCAGTTTCATCACTAGCGGGAGTGGGAGCGGGGAGCTGTTTTTT. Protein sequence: CASSFITSGSGSGELFF.

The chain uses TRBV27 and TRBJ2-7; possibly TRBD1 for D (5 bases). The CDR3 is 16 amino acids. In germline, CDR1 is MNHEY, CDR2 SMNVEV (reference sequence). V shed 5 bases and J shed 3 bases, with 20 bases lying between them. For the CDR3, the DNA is TGTGCCAGCAGTCCGATAGCCCACCAGGGAAGCTACGAGCAGTACTTC. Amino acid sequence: CASSPIAHQGSYEQYF.

The CDR3 coding sequence is TGTGCCACCAGTGCCCCACAGGGAACTTGGTATCAGCCCCAGCATTTT. This translates into CATSAPQGTWYQPQHF. J is TRBJ1-5 and V is TRBV24-1, with TRBD1 as a possible D gene (6 bases). V lost 5 bases and J 5 bases, leaving 18 bases between the germline ends. The CDR3 runs to 16 residues. Germline CDR1 KGHDR, CDR2 SFDVKD.

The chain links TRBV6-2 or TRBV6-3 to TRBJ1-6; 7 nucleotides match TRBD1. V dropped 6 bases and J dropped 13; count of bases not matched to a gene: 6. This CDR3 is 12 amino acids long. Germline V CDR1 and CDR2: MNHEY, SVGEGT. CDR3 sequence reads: CASSTRDSPLHF. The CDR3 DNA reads TGTGCCAGCAGCACCCGGGACAGTCCCCTCCACTTT.

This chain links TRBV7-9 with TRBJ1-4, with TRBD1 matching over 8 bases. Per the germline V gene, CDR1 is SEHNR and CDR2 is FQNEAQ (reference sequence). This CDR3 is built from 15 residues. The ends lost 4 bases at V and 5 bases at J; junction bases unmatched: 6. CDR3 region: CASSSSQGGNEKLFF. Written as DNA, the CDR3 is TGTGCCAGCAGCTCATCACAGGGGGGCAATGAAAAACTGTTTTTT.

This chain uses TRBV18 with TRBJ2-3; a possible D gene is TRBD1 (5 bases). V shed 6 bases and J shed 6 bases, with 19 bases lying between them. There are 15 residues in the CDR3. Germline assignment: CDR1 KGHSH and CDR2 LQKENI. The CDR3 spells CASSLGGAEYDTQYF. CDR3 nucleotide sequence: TGTGCCAGCTCTCTCGGTGGGGCAGAGTACGATACGCAGTATTTT.

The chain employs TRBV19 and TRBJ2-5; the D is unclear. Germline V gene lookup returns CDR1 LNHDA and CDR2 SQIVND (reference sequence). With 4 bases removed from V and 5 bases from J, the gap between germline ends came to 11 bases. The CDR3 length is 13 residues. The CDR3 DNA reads TGTGCCAGTAGTAGAGGTCCCCTTGAGACCCAGTACTTC. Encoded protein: CASSRGPLETQYF.

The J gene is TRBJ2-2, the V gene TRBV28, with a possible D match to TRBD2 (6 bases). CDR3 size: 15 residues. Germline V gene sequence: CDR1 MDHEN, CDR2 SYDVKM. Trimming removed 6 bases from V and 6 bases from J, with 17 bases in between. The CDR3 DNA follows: TGTGCCAGCAGCCCCGGGACTTGGGACGCCGGGGAGCTGTTTTTT. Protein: CASSPGTWDAGELFF.

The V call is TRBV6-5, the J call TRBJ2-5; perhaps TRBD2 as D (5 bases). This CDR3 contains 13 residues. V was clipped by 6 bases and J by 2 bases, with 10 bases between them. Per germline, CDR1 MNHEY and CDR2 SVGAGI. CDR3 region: CASSPPGQETQYF. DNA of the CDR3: TGTGCCAGCAGCCCCCCGGGGCAAGAGACCCAGTACTTC.

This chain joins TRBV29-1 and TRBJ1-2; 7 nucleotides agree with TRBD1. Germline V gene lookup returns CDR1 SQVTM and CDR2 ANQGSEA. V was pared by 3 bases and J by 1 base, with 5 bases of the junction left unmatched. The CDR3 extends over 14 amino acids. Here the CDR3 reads CSVEAGGNNYGYTF. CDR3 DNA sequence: TGCAGCGTTGAGGCAGGGGGAAATAACTATGGCTACACCTTC.

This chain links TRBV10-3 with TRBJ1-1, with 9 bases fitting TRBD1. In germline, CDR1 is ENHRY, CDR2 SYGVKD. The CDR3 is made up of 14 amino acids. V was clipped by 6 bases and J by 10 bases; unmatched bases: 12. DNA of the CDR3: TGTGCCATCAGGCCGGGACAGGGAAGGGAAGTAGCTTTCTTT. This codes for CAIRPGQGREVAFF.

CDR3 bases: TGTGCCAGCAGTGAAGCGCTTTTTGGGGACAGGGCTGGCTACACCTTC. This gives the protein CASSEALFGDRAGYTF. The V gene is TRBV2, the J gene TRBJ1-2; 9 nucleotides line up with TRBD1. The V gene end was trimmed by 0 bases and the J gene end by 7 bases; junction bases not matched to a gene: 9. This CDR3 has 16 amino acids. The germline CDR1 and CDR2 sequences are SNHLY and FYNNEI.

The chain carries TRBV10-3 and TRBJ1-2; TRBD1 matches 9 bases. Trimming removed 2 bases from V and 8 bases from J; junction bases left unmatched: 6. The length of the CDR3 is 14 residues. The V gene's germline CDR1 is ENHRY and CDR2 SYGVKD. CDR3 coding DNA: TGTGCCATCAGTGAGCCGGACAGGGGTGGGGGCTACACCTTC. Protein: CAISEPDRGGGYTF.

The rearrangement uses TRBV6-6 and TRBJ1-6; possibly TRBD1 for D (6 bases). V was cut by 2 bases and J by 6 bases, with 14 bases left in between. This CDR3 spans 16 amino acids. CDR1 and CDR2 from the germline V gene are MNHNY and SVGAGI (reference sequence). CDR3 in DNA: TGTGCCAGCAGTTACCAGGACAGTAACCCTAATTCACCCCTCCACTTT. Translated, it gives CASSYQDSNPNSPLHF.

The CDR3 sequence: CAWSVPGIGNSPLHF. For the CDR3, the DNA is TGTGCCTGGAGTGTACCGGGGATAGGGAATTCACCCCTCCACTTT. V is TRBV30 and J is TRBJ1-6; D call uncertain. There are 15 residues in the CDR3. The germline gives CDR1 GTSNPN, CDR2 SVGIG (reference sequence). Trimming left V 0 bases short and J 7 bases short, with 13 bases between.

The CDR3 coding sequence is TGTGCCAGCAGCCGGAACACTGAAGCTTTCTTT. Protein sequence: CASSRNTEAFF. The chain combines TRBV7-9 with TRBJ1-1, with D hard to call. Deletions cut 5 bases from V and 1 base from J, with 2 bases between. Germline CDR1 reads SEHNR; CDR2 reads FQNEAQ (reference sequence). The CDR3 sequence is 11 residues long. Together with reference TRBV7-9 and TRBJ1-1, the CDR3 gives the full variable domain: DTGVSQNPRHKITKRGQNVTFRCDPISEHNRLYWYRQTLGQGPEFLTYFQNEAQLEKSRLLSDRFSAERPKGSFSTLEIQRTEQGDSAMYLCASSRNTEAFFGQGTRLTVV.

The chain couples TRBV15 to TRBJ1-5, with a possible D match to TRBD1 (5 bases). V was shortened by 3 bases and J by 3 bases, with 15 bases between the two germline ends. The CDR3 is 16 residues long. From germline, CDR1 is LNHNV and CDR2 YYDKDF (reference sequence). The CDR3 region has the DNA TGTGCCACCAGCAGGGGTCCCGACAGACACAATCAGCCCCAGCATTTT. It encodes CATSRGPDRHNQPQHF. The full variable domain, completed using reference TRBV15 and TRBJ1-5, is DAMVIQNPRYQVTQFGKPVTLSCSQTLNHNVMYWYQQKSSQAPKLLFHYYDKDFNNEADTPDNFQSRRPNTSFCFLDIRSPGLGDTAMYLCATSRGPDRHNQPQHFGDGTRLSIL.

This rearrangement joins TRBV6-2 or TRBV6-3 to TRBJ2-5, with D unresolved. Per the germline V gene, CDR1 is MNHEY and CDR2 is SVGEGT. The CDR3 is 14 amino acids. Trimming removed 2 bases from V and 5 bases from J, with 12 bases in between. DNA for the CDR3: TGTGCCAGCAGTTACAGTGATAGCTTGGAGACCCAGTACTTC. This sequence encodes CASSYSDSLETQYF.